Presented here are 7 T cell receptor beta chains from one specimen sequenced in a study of identifying expanded T cells in peripheral blood. Produced via immunoSEQ multiplex PCR; TCRdb's table is partial and in-frame only. The sample has approximately 90,000 clones, about 88% seen once. The sample was blood. These TCRs come from a person aged 18-70 years in good health.

J is TRBJ2-7 and V is TRBV7-9; 7 nucleotides align to TRBD2. The CDR3 runs to 14 residues. Germline CDR1 reads SEHNR; CDR2 reads FQNEAQ (reference sequence). The V and J ends lost 5 bases and 2 bases, in that order; junction bases with no gene match: 6. The CDR3 is CASSPGGVTYEQYF. Here the CDR3 DNA reads TGTGCCAGCAGCCCTGGGGGGGTGACCTACGAGCAGTACTTC. The full variable domain, its missing parts supplied by reference TRBV7-9 and TRBJ2-7, is DTGVSQNPRHKITKRGQNVTFRCDPISEHNRLYWYRQTLGQGPEFLTYFQNEAQLEKSRLLSDRFSAERPKGSFSTLEIQRTEQGDSAMYLCASSPGGVTYEQYFGPGTRLTVT.

This sequence joins TRBV6-5 and TRBJ1-6; D is unresolved. The CDR3 has 15 residues. Germline V gives CDR1 MNHEY, CDR2 SVGAGI. V gave up 2 bases and J gave up 5 bases, with 10 bases separating them. In DNA, the CDR3 is TGTGCCAGCAGTTACAGGAGAGCAAATAATTCACCCCTCCACTTT. It is translated as CASSYRRANNSPLHF.

The chain uses TRBV2 and TRBJ2-3, with TRBD1 identical over 7 bases. With V trimmed by 7 bases and J by 2 bases, 6 bases remained unmatched. Germline CDR1 is SNHLY and CDR2 is FYNNEI. The length of the CDR3 is 14 residues. CDR3 residues: CASTPGQFTDTQYF. CDR3 sequence (DNA): TGTGCCAGCACCCCGGGACAGTTCACAGATACGCAGTATTTT. Full variable domain (remainder filled in from reference TRBV2 and TRBJ2-3): EPEVTQTPSHQVTQMGQEVILRCVPISNHLYFYWYRQILGQKVEFLVSFYNNEISEKSEIFDDQFSVERPDGSNFTLKIRSTKLEDSAMYFCASTPGQFTDTQYFGPGTRLTVL.

This rearrangement joins TRBV5-5 to TRBJ2-5; D is possibly TRBD1 (6 bases). The V and J ends lost 5 bases and 0 bases respectively, with 14 bases between them. From germline, CDR1 is SGHKS and CDR2 YYEKEE (reference sequence). The CDR3 length is 15 residues. This CDR3 reads CASRHSRGYQETQYF. CDR3 bases: TGTGCCAGCAGACACAGCAGGGGCTACCAAGAGACCCAGTACTTC.

The V call is TRBV7-2, the J call TRBJ1-5, with D uncertain. With 0 bases removed from V and 3 bases from J, the gap between germline ends came to 9 bases. The CDR3 contains 15 residues. Germline values: CDR1 SGHTA, CDR2 FQGNSA. This chain's CDR3 is CASSLAGGNNQPQHF. CDR3 DNA: TGTGCCAGCAGCTTAGCGGGAGGTAACAATCAGCCCCAGCATTTT.

This chain uses TRBV30 with TRBJ1-2; 7 nucleotides match TRBD1. The germline gives CDR1 GTSNPN, CDR2 SVGIG (reference sequence). Unmatched junction bases numbered 10, after V lost 6 bases and J lost 3 bases. The CDR3 has 14 residues. CDR3 amino acids: CACPREGADYGYTF. The CDR3 DNA is TGTGCCTGCCCCAGGGAGGGGGCGGACTATGGCTACACCTTC.

This chain links TRBV29-1 with TRBJ1-2; 7 bases agree with TRBD1. The CDR3 sequence is 14 residues long. Trimming took 4 bases from V and 4 from J; bases not matched to a gene: 9. In germline, CDR1 is SQVTM, CDR2 ANQGSEA. As DNA, the CDR3 is TGCAGCGTTGGTGGGAGACAGGGAATCTATGGCTACACCTTC. Translated, it gives CSVGGRQGIYGYTF.